This T cell receptor (beta chain) was sequenced in a study of T cell changes during pregnancy in multiple sclerosis (dated by TCRdb to the late 2010s). Broadly, across the study: In women with multiple sclerosis, the researchers looked at how the T cell repertoire shifted as pregnancy progressed.

The library was generated by the immunoSEQ multiplex PCR assay. TCRdb obtained this table from immuneACCESS and retained in-frame rearrangements with V and J assigned. These tables miss some clones; where compared with another copy, unresolved V genes account for less than half of the shortfall, and the remainder is unexplained. Counted in this sample were roughly 110,000 clones; approximately 90% of them appeared once. Clones ranked in the top ten supply 1.5% to 2% of the sample. V loses 4 bases of germline sequence and J loses 3 bases, and the interval between the two ends is 4 bases. From the cysteine through the phenylalanine, the CDR3 covers 12 amino acids. The only DNA kept is the CDR3, 36 bases in frame from the first base. As encoded in the germline V gene, CDR1 is MNHNS while CDR2 is SASEGT. Notes on this clone: Its antigen specificity is not known. No much larger clone exists at a distance of one base, and base qualities are not known.

Here the chain combines TRBV6-1 and TRBJ1-5; the D gene remains uncertain. The source is a female donor with multiple sclerosis, enrolled in a pregnancy study. Sequences were derived from peripheral blood, sampled after pregnancy. The encoded CDR3 is CASSANNQPQHF. The DNA is as follows: TGTGCCAGCAGTGCTAACAATCAGCCCCAGCATTTT.